What follows are 10 T cell receptor beta chains derived from one specimen sequenced in a study of post-analysis software for immune sequencing data. Researchers reported that TCR beta cDNA libraries carried unique molecular identifiers. From the PCR reads, TCRdb called clonotypes with MiXCR, one entry per CDR3 protein. Here the sample spans 600,000 to 750,000 distinct CDR3 sequences, over 45% being singletons. What these receptors recognize is not known. Study outcomes and limitations: Roughly five TRBV segments were more frequent in patients than controls; TRBV5-6, TRBV5-1 and TRBV20-1 belonged to this group.

The sequenced material came from blood. The source is a girl aged 2 to 10 with multiple sclerosis.

With respect to this clonotype: One end of the junction fails to match germline, which may point to a read error. The chain employs TRBV15 and TRBJ2-4; possible D gene TRBD1, 6 bases. The J call may be faulty, since TRBJ2-1 better matches the DNA end. This CDR3 comprises 16 residues. Germline CDR1 reads LNHNV; CDR2 reads YYDKDF (reference sequence). In nucleotides, the CDR3 is TGTGCCACCGGCAGGGCAGACAGGATCGGGCCAGATGAGCAGTTCTTC. Translated, it gives CATGRADRIGPDEQFF.

With regard to this clonotype: An end of the junction does not agree with germline; a read error may underlie this. CDR3 amino acids: CSVYAGTGGRYGHTF. The CDR3 region has the DNA TGCAGCGTTTACGCCGGGACAGGGGGTCGCTATGGCCACACCTTC. The V gene is TRBV29-1, the J gene TRBJ1-2; 11 nucleotides line up with TRBD1. Germline V gene lookup returns CDR1 SQVTM and CDR2 ANQGSEA. The CDR3 covers 15 residues.

The J gene is TRBJ2-1, the V gene TRBV5-1; 7 bases are a match to TRBD2. The V gene end was trimmed by 6 bases and the J gene end by 4 bases; junction bases not matched to a gene: 7. Germline V lookup: CDR1 SGHRS, CDR2 YFSETQ. The CDR3 runs to 14 residues. This chain's CDR3 is CASTTGGPYNEQFF. CDR3 bases: TGCGCCAGCACCACGGGAGGCCCTTACAATGAGCAGTTCTTC.

The chain couples TRBV3-1 to TRBJ1-2, with 7 bases lining up with TRBD1. The germline CDR1 and CDR2 sequences are LGHDT and YNNKEL (reference sequence). Germline trimming cut 2 bases from V and 2 bases from J; bases unmatched to any gene: 5. The CDR3 loop spans 15 amino acids. This chain's CDR3 is CASSQNQQGNYGYTF. The CDR3 DNA is TGTGCCAGCAGCCAAAATCAACAGGGGAACTATGGCTACACCTTC.

This clonotype showed up just a few times. The chain has TRBV5-5 and TRBJ2-5; D remains ambiguous. Trimming shortened V by 2 bases and J by 4 bases, and 15 bases separated the two germline ends. Germline V lookup: CDR1 SGHKS, CDR2 YYEKEE (reference sequence). This CDR3 is built from 15 residues. The CDR3 loop is CASSLQWGSRETQYF. The CDR3 coding sequence is TGTGCCAGCAGCTTACAGTGGGGAAGTCGAGAGACCCAGTACTTC.

The chain employs TRBV5-1 and TRBJ2-1; the D call may be TRBD1 or TRBD2 (5 bases each). This CDR3 spans 16 amino acids. Trimming pared 4 bases from V and 6 bases from J, leaving 20 bases between. Germline CDR1 reads SGHRS; CDR2 reads YFSETQ. CDR3 region: CASSLTGAYEGNEQFF. CDR3 sequence (DNA): TGCGCCAGCAGCCTTACTGGGGCCTATGAGGGCAATGAGCAGTTCTTC.

The gene calls are TRBV7-2 and TRBJ2-1; 7 positions agree with TRBD2. The CDR3 is 16 amino acids. V shed 2 bases and J 8 bases; nucleotides not matched to a gene: 12. Germline CDR1 and CDR2: SGHTA and FQGNSA. The CDR3 protein is CASSLRPILAWDEQFF. DNA of the CDR3: TGTGCCAGCAGCTTACGGCCAATACTAGCGTGGGATGAGCAGTTCTTC.

The chain has TRBV20-1 and TRBJ2-4, with 7 bases fitting TRBD2. The J call may be faulty, since TRBJ2-7 better matches the DNA end. The CDR3 is 14 amino acids. The germline V gene encodes CDR1 DFQATT and CDR2 SNEGSKA (reference sequence). The CDR3 nucleotides read TGCAGTGCTAGAGATTTAGTGGGAGGGTACGAGCAGTACTTC. Amino acids: CSARDLVGGYEQYF.

V usage is TRBV28 and J usage is TRBJ2-1; 8 nucleotides match TRBD2. This CDR3 comprises 17 residues. The V gene's germline CDR1 is MDHEN and CDR2 SYDVKM. V was pared by 4 bases and J by 2 bases, with 10 bases of the junction left unmatched. The CDR3 DNA follows: TGTGCCAGCAGTTATACGGGGAGCGGGGGCCCCTACAATGAGCAGTTCTTC. Its protein is CASSYTGSGGPYNEQFF.

The chain recombines TRBV11-2 with TRBJ2-5; D assignment may be TRBD1 or TRBD2 (5 bases each). Trimming cost V 1 base and J 5 bases, with 17 bases left between them. Germline V gene sequence: CDR1 SGHAT, CDR2 FQNNGV. This CDR3 comprises 16 residues. The CDR3 bases are TGTGCCAGCAGCTTAGCGGCCGAGCAATGGGGGGAGACCCAGTACTTC. It translates to CASSLAAEQWGETQYF.